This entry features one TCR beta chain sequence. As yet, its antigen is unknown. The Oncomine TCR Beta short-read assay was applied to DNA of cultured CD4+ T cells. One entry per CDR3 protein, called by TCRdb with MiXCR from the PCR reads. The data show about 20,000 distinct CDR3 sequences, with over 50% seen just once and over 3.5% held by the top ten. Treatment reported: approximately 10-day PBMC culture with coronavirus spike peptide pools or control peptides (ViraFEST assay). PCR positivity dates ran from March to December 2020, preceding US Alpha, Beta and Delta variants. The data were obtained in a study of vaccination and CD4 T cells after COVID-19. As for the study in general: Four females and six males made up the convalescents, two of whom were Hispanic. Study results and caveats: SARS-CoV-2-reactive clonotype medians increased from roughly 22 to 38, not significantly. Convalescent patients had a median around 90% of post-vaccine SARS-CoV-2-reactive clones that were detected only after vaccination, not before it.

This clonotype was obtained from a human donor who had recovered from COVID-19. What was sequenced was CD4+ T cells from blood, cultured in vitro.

Here the CDR3 reads CASRNTGTGVGYTF. CDR3 DNA: TGTGCCAGCAGGAACACCGGGACGGGGGTTGGCTACACCTTC. The chain uses TRBV6-1 and TRBJ1-2; D possibly corresponds to TRBD1 (5 bases). Germline V gene lookup returns CDR1 MNHNS and CDR2 SASEGT. V lost 6 bases, J lost 7 bases, and 18 bases lay in between. This CDR3 has 14 amino acids.